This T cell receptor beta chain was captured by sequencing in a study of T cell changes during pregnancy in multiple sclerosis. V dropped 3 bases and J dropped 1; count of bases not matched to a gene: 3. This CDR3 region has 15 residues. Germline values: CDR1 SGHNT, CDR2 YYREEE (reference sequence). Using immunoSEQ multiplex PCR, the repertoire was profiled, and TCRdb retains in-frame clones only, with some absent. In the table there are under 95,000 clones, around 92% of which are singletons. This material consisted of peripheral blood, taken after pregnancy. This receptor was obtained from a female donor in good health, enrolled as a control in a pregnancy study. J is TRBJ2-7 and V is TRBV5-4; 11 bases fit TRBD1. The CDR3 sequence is CASSWGQGGSYEQYF. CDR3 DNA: TGTGCCAGCAGCTGGGGACAGGGGGGTTCCTACGAGCAGTACTTC. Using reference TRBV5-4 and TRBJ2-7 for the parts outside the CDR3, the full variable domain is ETGVTQSPTHLIKTRGQQVTLRCSSQSGHNTVSWYQQALGQGPQFIFQYYREEENGRGNFPPRFSGLQFPNYSSELNVNALELDDSALYLCASSWGQGGSYEQYFGPGTRLTVT.